The 14 T cell receptor beta chains presented below share a single source sample, sequenced in a study of PD-1 blockade in classical Hodgkin lymphoma. Every patient experienced relapse after autologous stem cell transplantation, and brentuximab vedotin exposure varied. The data were produced by immunoSEQ multiplex PCR, yet TCRdb's version contains in-frame clones alone and is incomplete. The table records 20,000 to 25,000 clones, 70% to 80% of them present only once. The sequencing used peripheral blood mononuclear cells (PBMCs), collected at baseline. These receptor sequences come from a human donor with classical Hodgkin lymphoma.

The rearrangement links TRBV29-1 to TRBJ1-1; D unresolved. CDR1 and CDR2 (germline): SQVTM, ANQGSEA. The ends were cut back, 7 bases at V and 3 bases at J, with 12 bases in the middle. The CDR3 runs to 12 residues. The CDR3 loop is CSATPTDTEAFF. In DNA form, the CDR3 reads TGCAGCGCCACCCCTACGGACACTGAAGCTTTCTTT.

The chain carries TRBV9 and TRBJ2-7, with D possibly TRBD2 on 7 matching bases. Germline V gene data show CDR1 as SGDLS and CDR2 as YYNGEE. The V end lost 4 bases, the J end lost 6 bases, and 14 bases lay between the germline ends. The CDR3 consists of 13 residues. CDR3 in amino acids: CASSTRGGGEQYF. The CDR3 region has the DNA TGTGCCAGCAGCACCCGAGGGGGGGGCGAGCAGTACTTC.

The CDR3 sequence is CASSLALETQYF. For the CDR3, the DNA is TGTGCCAGCAGCTTAGCGCTGGAGACCCAGTACTTC. The chain carries TRBV7-9 and TRBJ2-5, with no clear D. Trimming took off 0 bases at V and 5 bases at J, with 4 bases between the two ends. The CDR3 runs to 12 residues. Germline CDR1 SEHNR, CDR2 FQNEAQ (reference sequence).

A remark on this clone: Germline and junction disagree at one end, which may indicate a read error. The CDR3 DNA follows: TGCGCCAGCAGCCAAGATCCGGCAGGGGGCCTATCACCCCTCTACTTT. Translated: CASSQDPAGGLSPLYF. The chain employs TRBV4-1 and TRBJ1-6; TRBD1 agrees at 8 bases. CDR1 MGHRA and CDR2 YSYEKL come from the germline V gene. The CDR3 is 16 residues long.

The chain combines TRBV5-1 with TRBJ2-6; the D is unclear. The CDR3 contains 16 residues. V lost 3 bases and J 4 bases, leaving 14 bases between the germline ends. Germline-derived CDR1 and CDR2 are SGHRS and YFSETQ. The CDR3 DNA follows: TGCGCCAGCAGCTCTTCAGGCAGTACCGGGGCCAACGTCCTGACTTTC. Encoded protein: CASSSSGSTGANVLTF.

V gene TRBV11-3 combines with J gene TRBJ2-1; TRBD2 agrees at 11 bases. The J segment lost 2 bases and the V segment lost 6 bases, leaving 3 bases of the junction unmatched. Germline V gene sequence: CDR1 SGHNT, CDR2 YENEEA. This CDR3 comprises 15 residues. The CDR3: CASSTSGSTYNEQFF. The DNA of the CDR3 is TGTGCCAGCAGTACTAGCGGGAGTACCTACAATGAGCAGTTCTTC.

This sequence joins TRBV6-4 and TRBJ2-1; TRBD1 is a possible D gene (6 bases). Trimming cost V 0 bases and J 6 bases, with 12 bases left between them. Germline CDR1 reads MRHNA; CDR2 reads SNTAGT. The CDR3 is 15 amino acids. The CDR3: CASSDSGGEGNEQFF. CDR3 DNA sequence: TGTGCCAGCAGTGACTCAGGGGGAGAGGGCAATGAGCAGTTCTTC.

This sequence joins TRBV9 and TRBJ2-2; D remains unclear. The V and J ends lost 0 bases and 4 bases respectively, with 4 bases between them. CDR1 and CDR2 from the germline V gene are SGDLS and YYNGEE. The CDR3 loop spans 13 amino acids. CDR3 DNA sequence: TGTGCCAGCAGCGTAGTCGGCACCGGGGAGCTGTTTTTT. Its protein is CASSVVGTGELFF.

As for this clone: One junction end does not reproduce the germline sequence, and a read error may be involved. The gene calls are TRBV2 and TRBJ2-2; 9 bases line up with TRBD1. The germline CDR1 and CDR2 sequences are SNHLY and FYNNEI. The CDR3 spans 15 residues. The CDR3 sequence: CASIEGTGLDGELFF. The CDR3, as DNA: TGTGCCAGCATTGAAGGGACAGGGTTGGACGGGGAGCTGTTTTTT.

This chain links TRBV30 with TRBJ1-2; D is possibly TRBD1 (6 bases). Germline CDR1 GTSNPN, CDR2 SVGIG (reference sequence). V was trimmed by 2 bases and J by 8 bases, leaving 15 bases between them. This CDR3 contains 13 residues. CDR3 residues: CAWSLQGVQGYTF. Here the CDR3 DNA reads TGTGCCTGGAGTTTACAGGGTGTTCAAGGCTACACCTTC.

The chain links TRBV5-4 to TRBJ1-6; D may be TRBD1 (5 bases). Germline-derived CDR1 and CDR2 are SGHNT and YYREEE (reference sequence). The CDR3 runs 14 residues. Trimming took off 1 base at V and 11 bases at J, with 13 bases between the two ends. The CDR3 sequence: CASSLSVGGTPLHF. The CDR3 DNA is TGTGCCAGCAGCTTGTCCGTCGGGGGGACACCCCTCCACTTT.

The chain joins TRBV4-2 to TRBJ2-6; D unresolved. The CDR3 consists of 14 residues. Germline V gives CDR1 LGHNA, CDR2 YNFKEQ. V gave up 3 bases and J gave up 0 bases, with 3 bases separating them. The CDR3 loop is CASSQDSGANVLTF. CDR3 nucleotides: TGTGCCAGCAGCCAGGACTCTGGGGCCAACGTCCTGACTTTC.

The chain has TRBV10-3 and TRBJ2-3; TRBD2 matches 7 bases. CDR1 ENHRY and CDR2 SYGVKD come from the germline V gene. V lost 6 bases, J lost 4 bases, and 10 bases stayed unmatched. CDR3 length: 15 amino acids. CDR3 residues: CAIRTGGRGADTQYF. In nucleotides, the CDR3 is TGTGCCATCAGAACGGGAGGAAGGGGCGCAGATACGCAGTATTTT.

CDR3: CASFTGGYGYTF. The CDR3 region has the DNA TGTGCCAGCTTCACAGGGGGCTATGGCTACACCTTC. The V call is TRBV6-6, the J call TRBJ1-2; 8 positions match TRBD1. V was pared by 8 bases and J by 4 bases, with 3 bases of the junction left unmatched. Germline V gene sequence: CDR1 MNHNY, CDR2 SVGAGI (reference sequence). This CDR3 spans 12 amino acids.